The rows below give T cell receptor beta chains drawn from one sample of a study of beta chain features in type 1 diabetes. Assay: immunoSEQ multiplex PCR; the TCRdb copy retains only in-frame clones and omits some. The sample holds over 150,000 clones, approximately 13% seen once. The sample consisted of central memory CD4+ T cells from blood. These receptors were collected from a woman aged 18 to 35 in good health. The CDR3 runs from the conserved cysteine through the conserved F or W. D genes are given only for firm matches. Some rows have no size entry. The others give once, few or many, or a class for an expanded clone.

TRBJ2-1 11 - - TRBV5-1 CASSSRREQFF TGCGCCAGCAGCTCTAGAAGGGAGCAGTTCTTC
TRBJ1-1 15 - - TRBV21-1 CASSKFGRKNTEAFF TGTGCCAGCAGCAAATTTGGGAGGAAGAACACTGAAGCTTTCTTT
TRBJ2-7 15 few TRBD2 TRBV7-9 CASQILAGPPYEQYF TGTGCCAGCCAGATTTTAGCGGGACCCCCCTACGAGCAGTACTTC
TRBJ2-2 16 few - TRBV6-6 CASSYWASVFTGELFF TGTGCCAGCAGTTACTGGGCTAGCGTATTCACCGGGGAGCTGTTTTTT
TRBJ2-3 16 many TRBD2 TRBV7-2 CASSLRLAGRTDTQYF TGTGCCAGCAGCCTTCGACTAGCGGGCCGCACAGATACGCAGTATTTT
TRBJ2-3 11 few - TRBV20-1 CSARGGDTQYF TGCAGTGCTAGGGGGGGTGATACGCAGTATTTT
TRBJ1-2 14 - TRBD1 TRBV14 CASSPRTGLSGYTF TGTGCCAGCAGCCCCAGGACAGGCCTAAGCGGCTACACCTTC
TRBJ1-1 14 - - TRBV10-2 CASSPSGLNTEAFF TGCGCCAGCAGCCCCTCAGGTTTGAACACTGAAGCTTTCTTT
TRBJ2-7 13 - - TRBV6-1 CASSESQSYEQYF TGTGCCAGCAGTGAATCACAGTCCTACGAGCAGTACTTC
TRBJ2-7 13 - - TRBV6-1 CASNEQRDYEQYF TGTGCCAGCAATGAACAGCGAGACTACGAGCAGTACTTC
TRBJ2-5 16 few - TRBV11-3 CASSLGRDPYQETQYF TGTGCCAGCAGCTTAGGGCGGGACCCGTACCAAGAGACCCAGTACTTC
TRBJ2-1 12 many - TRBV29-1 CSVGLSHNEQFF TGCAGCGTGGGACTTAGTCACAATGAGCAGTTCTTC
TRBJ2-1 14 - TRBD2 TRBV10-3 CAISRLAADNEQFF TGTGCCATCAGTCGACTAGCAGCAGACAATGAGCAGTTCTTC
TRBJ2-1 16 few - TRBV5-1 CASSLYGGSSYNEQFF TGCGCCAGCAGCTTGTATGGCGGAAGCTCCTACAATGAGCAGTTCTTC
TRBJ2-1 12 - TRBD1 TRBV19 CASSFARDRAVF TGTGCCAGTAGTTTTGCCCGGGACAGGGCCGTCTTC
TRBJ2-3 16 - TRBD1 TRBV13 CASSRLGQGARDTQYF TGTGCCAGCAGCCGATTGGGACAGGGGGCTCGAGATACGCAGTATTTT
TRBJ1-5 15 - TRBD1 TRBV7-8 CASGETGGGGQPQHF TGTGCCAGCGGCGAGACAGGGGGCGGAGGTCAGCCCCAGCATTTT
TRBJ1-2 14 few - TRBV27 CASSLHRDSYGYTF TGTGCCAGCAGTTTACACAGGGATTCCTATGGCTACACCTTC
TRBJ1-1 13 few - TRBV7-9 CASSFSGNTEAFF TGTGCCAGCAGCTTCTCCGGGAACACTGAAGCTTTCTTT